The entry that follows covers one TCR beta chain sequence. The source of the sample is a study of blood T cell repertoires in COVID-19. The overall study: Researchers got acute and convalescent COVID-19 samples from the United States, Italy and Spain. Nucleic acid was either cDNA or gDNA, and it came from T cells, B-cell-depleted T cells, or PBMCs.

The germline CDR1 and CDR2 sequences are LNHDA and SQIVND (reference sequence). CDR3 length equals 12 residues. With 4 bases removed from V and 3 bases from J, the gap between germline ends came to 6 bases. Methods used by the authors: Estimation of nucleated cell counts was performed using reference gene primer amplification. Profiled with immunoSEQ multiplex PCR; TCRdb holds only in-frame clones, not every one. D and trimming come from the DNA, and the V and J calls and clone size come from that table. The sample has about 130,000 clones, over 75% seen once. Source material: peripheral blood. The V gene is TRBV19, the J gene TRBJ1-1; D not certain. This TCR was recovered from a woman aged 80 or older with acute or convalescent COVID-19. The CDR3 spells CASSRRDTEAFF. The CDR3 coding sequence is TGTGCCAGTAGTAGGAGGGACACTGAAGCTTTCTTT.